This T cell receptor (beta chain) stems from a study of Ad26.COV2.S vaccination and SARS-CoV-2 variants (dated by TCRdb to the early 2020s). About the study as a whole: Donors in the vaccine arm were drawn from COV1001, a phase I-IIa trial of Ad26.COV2.S in healthy adults that was multicentre, randomized, double-blind and placebo-controlled. Ad26.COV2.S was administered intramuscularly at a dose of 5x10^10 or 1x10^11 viral particles, either as one shot or as two shots given 56 days apart. TCRbeta repertoire sequencing served as the tool for gauging how specific and how broad the SARS-CoV-2-reactive T cell receptors were following Ad26.COV2.S vaccination. A total of around 32 samples were included in the TCR-sequenced set, comprising roughly 20 Ad26.COV2.S vaccine recipients, 5 placebo recipients and 8 SARS-CoV-2 convalescent individuals. Trial participants were randomized into five groups of five, in which low-dose or high-dose Ad26.COV2.S was given once or twice, or placebo was given on both occasions. Investigators did not know the trial group allocation while performing experiments and assessing outcomes.

Inclusive of the bounding cysteine and phenylalanine, the CDR3 is 14 residues long. Only the CDR3 region is kept as DNA, spanning 42 bases read in frame from base 1. The germline V gene (reference sequence) gives CDR1 as LNHNV and CDR2 as YYDKDF. Unmatched junction bases come to 2, with V trimmed by 6 bases and J by 0 bases. The paper's findings and limits, for the study overall: Vaccine and placebo recipients had similar non-spike TCR breadth, a finding consistent with the vaccine containing only spike. The authors noted that the TCR breadth and depth analyses may have underestimated total T cell responses. The study lacked the statistical power to compare responses across vaccine doses or regimens. Higher spike-specific TCR breadth was observed in Ad26.COV2.S recipients than in placebo recipients (P = 0.0014). After vaccination, substantial breadth of spike-specific CD8+ and CD4+ T cell responses was reported.

The immunoSEQ Assay was used to sequence TCRbeta CDR3 regions. After extraction, genomic DNA underwent amplification by bias-controlled multiplex PCR, followed by high-throughput sequencing. The source study handled its data this way. To quantify the absolute abundance of every unique TCRbeta CDR3 region, sequences were collapsed and filtered. T cell fraction was estimated by normalizing TCRbeta template counts to usable DNA, which was measured by amplifying reference genes present in all nucleated cells. Repertoire TCRs were annotated as SARS-CoV-2-specific when V gene, CDR3 amino acid sequence and J gene were exactly matched to a known reactive TCR set. The reference SARS-CoV-2 TCR set was obtained from MIRA and was filtered for enrichment in COVID-19-positive ImmuneCODE repertoires, whereby public or cross-reactive TCRs were removed. Drawing on the MIRA antigens, annotated TCRs were analysed further at the level of specific ORF or position within ORF. Depth was the summed frequency of annotated unique rearrangements, while breadth was defined as annotated unique rearrangements over total unique productive rearrangements. TCR breadth was compared between groups using two-sided Wilcoxon rank-sum tests. This is the immuneACCESS table as TCRdb keeps it, with only in-frame sequences that have V and J called. A part of the clones is gone; compared with another copy, unresolved V genes explain less than half, and the rest is unexplained. That table gives V, J and clone size, and the DNA gave D and trimming. Present in this sample are 350,000 to 500,000 clones, over 75% of which were seen just once. The biggest ten clones account for 12% of the sample.

Concerning this clone: Which antigen it targets is not known. No much larger clonotype is one base removed from it; base qualities were not supplied.

The sample's treatment or condition label, decoded: roughly 19 received Ad26.COV2.S at low or high dose, single or two shots; 5 received placebo; per-sample allocation not given. For vaccine and placebo recipients, the sequenced repertoires came from samples collected on day 63 after the first injection. In Cohort 1b, roughly 25 adults aged 18-55 years were enrolled at a single site in Boston, USA, between 29 July and 7 August 2020. Ad26.COV2.S consisted of a replication-incompetent adenovirus type 26 vector by which a prefusion-stabilized SARS-CoV-2 spike protein from the original Wuhan strain was expressed.

This receptor was identified in a person between 18 and 60 years old who received the Ad26.COV2.S COVID-19 vaccine or a placebo. The chain couples TRBV15 to TRBJ1-3, and TRBD1 aligns with 7 junction nucleotides. Sequencing used peripheral blood, obtained in a trial of Ad26.COV2.S vaccine versus placebo. The sequenced DNA: TGTGCCACCAGTAGGACAGGCTCTGGAAACACCATATATTTT. Translated, this is CATSRTGSGNTIYF. Full variable domain (CDR3 extended with the reference TRBV15 and TRBJ1-3 proteins): DAMVIQNPRYQVTQFGKPVTLSCSQTLNHNVMYWYQQKSSQAPKLLFHYYDKDFNNEADTPDNFQSRRPNTSFCFLDIRSPGLGDTAMYLCATSRTGSGNTIYFGEGSWLTVV.